The 28 T cell receptor beta chains listed next were all sequenced from one sample in a study. Cells sorted as Tregs were CD4+, CD25+ and CD127-/low. A single record per CDR3 protein comes from TCRdb applying MiXCR to the 5' RACE reads. Of about 12,000 distinct CDR3 sequences in the sample, roughly 47% are singletons; the top ten hold around 11%. The sample consisted of tumor-infiltrating Tregs sorted from the breast tumor. These receptor sequences come from a female donor with breast cancer.

This clonotype appeared a few times. This chain uses TRBV28 with TRBJ1-4, with D maybe TRBD1 (5 bases). This CDR3 comprises 17 residues. CDR1 and CDR2 from the germline V gene are MDHEN and SYDVKM. V was trimmed by 5 bases and J by 3 bases, leaving 19 bases between them. The CDR3 sequence is CASSVGRGPGANEKLFF. Written as DNA, the CDR3 is TGTGCCAGCAGTGTCGGACGGGGACCCGGGGCTAATGAAAAACTGTTTTTT.

This clonotype occurred a few times. This chain links TRBV12-3 or TRBV12-4 with TRBJ2-5; possibly TRBD2 for D (6 bases). This CDR3 spans 13 amino acids. V dropped 6 bases and J dropped 1 base, with 9 bases sitting between them. The CDR3 spells CASRDYPQETQYF. CDR3 in DNA: TGTGCCAGCAGGGACTACCCCCAAGAGACCCAGTACTTC.

The J gene is TRBJ1-1, the V gene TRBV7-9; D not resolved. V gave up 5 bases and J gave up 1 base, with 8 bases separating them. CDR3 length equals 13 residues. Per germline, CDR1 SEHNR and CDR2 FQNEAQ (reference sequence). Here the CDR3 DNA reads TGTGCCAGCAGCAGAGCCCCGAACACTGAAGCTTTCTTT. As protein: CASSRAPNTEAFF. Full variable domain (missing parts from reference TRBV7-9 and TRBJ1-1): DTGVSQNPRHKITKRGQNVTFRCDPISEHNRLYWYRQTLGQGPEFLTYFQNEAQLEKSRLLSDRFSAERPKGSFSTLEIQRTEQGDSAMYLCASSRAPNTEAFFGQGTRLTVV.

The chain combines TRBV7-8 with TRBJ2-6; no reliable D call. The V gene lost 3 bases and the J gene lost 6 bases, with 9 bases spanning the gap. This CDR3 spans 14 amino acids. Germline CDR1 and CDR2: SGHVS and FQNEAQ. The DNA for the CDR3 is TGTGCCAGCAGCTTGACCTCGGAGGCCAACGTCCTGACTTTC. Translated, it gives CASSLTSEANVLTF.

Comment on this clonotype: At one end, the junction sequence differs from germline, possibly due to a read error. This chain links TRBV4-3 with TRBJ2-1, with 7 bases matching TRBD1. The CDR3 totals 15 residues. Germline CDR1 LGHNA, CDR2 YSLEER. DNA of the CDR3: TGTGCCAGCAGCCAAGGGGGCCAGCCCTACAATGAGCAGTTCTTC. Protein sequence: CASSQGGQPYNEQFF.

This chain joins TRBV29-1 and TRBJ1-5, with D uncertain. CDR1 and CDR2 (germline): SQVTM, ANQGSEA. Trimming stripped 4 bases from V and 3 bases from J, with 7 bases between. The CDR3 consists of 12 residues. CDR3 DNA: TGCAGCGTTGCAGGCCACAATCAGCCCCAGCATTTT. As protein: CSVAGHNQPQHF.

Details on this clonotype: At one end, the junction sequence differs from germline, possibly due to a read error. V and J are TRBV5-5 and TRBJ2-1; the D is unclear. This CDR3 has 13 amino acids. Germline V gene lookup returns CDR1 SGHKS and CDR2 YYEKEE (reference sequence). The CDR3 DNA follows: TGTGTCAGCAGAATCTACAGCGACCGGGAGCAGTTCTTC. Protein sequence: CVSRIYSDREQFF.

The chain has TRBV20-1 and TRBJ2-7; 12 bases map to TRBD2. The CDR3 contains 17 residues. V lost 0 bases, J lost 8 bases, and 14 bases stayed unmatched. CDR1 and CDR2 (germline): DFQATT, SNEGSKA (reference sequence). CDR3: CSARDVLAGGPLYKQYF. The CDR3 nucleotides read TGCAGTGCTAGAGATGTCCTAGCGGGAGGGCCGTTGTACAAGCAGTACTTC.

This chain links TRBV30 with TRBJ1-5; D remains unclear. Per the germline V gene, CDR1 is GTSNPN and CDR2 is SVGIG (reference sequence). Trimming took 3 bases from V and 4 from J, leaving 13 bases between them. The length of the CDR3 is 14 residues. This chain's CDR3 is CAWRSGQPNQPQHF. DNA for the CDR3: TGTGCCTGGAGATCCGGGCAGCCAAATCAGCCCCAGCATTTT. Drawing the rest from reference TRBV30 and TRBJ1-5, the complete variable domain is SQTIHQWPATLVQPVGSPLSLECTVEGTSNPNLYWYRQAAGRGLQLLFYSVGIGQISSEVPQNLSASRPQDRQFILSSKKLLLSDSGFYLCAWRSGQPNQPQHFGDGTRLSIL.

This clonotype is categorized as medium-sized. The J gene is TRBJ2-3, the V gene TRBV20-1, with D perhaps TRBD2 (6 bases). The V end lost 5 bases, the J end lost 0 bases, and 18 bases lay between the germline ends. The CDR3 totals 16 residues. Germline V gives CDR1 DFQATT, CDR2 SNEGSKA (reference sequence). CDR3: CSALPPGLTSTDTQYF. The CDR3 nucleotides read TGCAGTGCTCTACCTCCGGGACTTACTAGCACAGATACGCAGTATTTT.

This clonotype was seen only once. V usage is TRBV6-1 and J usage is TRBJ2-7; D unclear. Trimming shortened V by 8 bases and J by 6 bases, and 20 bases separated the two germline ends. Germline loops: CDR1 MNHNS, CDR2 SASEGT. The CDR3 is 14 residues long. Here the CDR3 reads CASCSSPDLCEQYV. The CDR3 region has the DNA TGTGCCAGCTGTAGTAGCCCGGACCTCTGCGAGCAGTACGTC.

V and J are TRBV28 and TRBJ1-1; TRBD1 agrees at 9 bases. The CDR3 loop spans 14 amino acids. Germline values: CDR1 MDHEN, CDR2 SYDVKM. V dropped 5 bases and J dropped 5; count of bases not matched to a gene: 6. CDR3 protein: CASSVGQGRTEAFF. Here the CDR3 DNA reads TGTGCCAGCAGTGTGGGACAGGGTCGGACTGAAGCTTTCTTT.

This chain connects TRBV6-2 or TRBV6-3 to TRBJ2-5, with D hard to call. This CDR3 spans 16 amino acids. V lost 2 bases to trimming and J lost 3 bases, with 16 bases between them. Germline V gene lookup returns CDR1 MNHEY and CDR2 SVGEGT. The chain's CDR3 is CASSYPLTTRKETQYF. In DNA, the CDR3 is TGTGCCAGCAGTTACCCCCTTACGACGCGGAAAGAGACCCAGTACTTC.

This clonotype has a single count. The gene calls are TRBV20-1 and TRBJ2-5; 7 nucleotides line up with TRBD1. The CDR3 consists of 11 residues. After removal of 6 bases from V and 3 bases from J, the junction contained 1 base not matched to a gene. CDR1 and CDR2 from the germline V gene are DFQATT and SNEGSKA (reference sequence). The CDR3 DNA follows: TGCAGTGCAGACAGGGAAGAGACCCAGTACTTC. It encodes CSADREETQYF.

The chain is built from TRBV4-1 and TRBJ1-2; tentative D call: TRBD1 (5 bases). Germline CDR1 MGHRA, CDR2 YSYEKL. With 1 base removed from V and 7 bases from J, the gap between germline ends came to 28 bases. CDR3 length equals 19 residues. The DNA of the CDR3 is TGCGCCAGCAGCCAAGCAAGGTTCTGGCCGAGAGGGGAGGTGGTTGGCTACACCTTC. Translated, it gives CASSQARFWPRGEVVGYTF.

The CDR3: CSVGDNYYGYTF. The CDR3 nucleotides are TGCAGCGTTGGGGACAACTACTATGGCTACACCTTC. The chain couples TRBV29-1 to TRBJ1-2; tentative D call: TRBD1 (6 bases). The germline gives CDR1 SQVTM, CDR2 ANQGSEA. V dropped 4 bases and J dropped 3 bases, with 9 bases sitting between them. The CDR3 spans 12 residues.

The chain couples TRBV6-6 to TRBJ1-2; D uncertain. The CDR3 spans 13 residues. Trimming pared 8 bases from V and 6 bases from J, leaving 16 bases between. Germline-derived CDR1 and CDR2 are MNHNY and SVGAGI (reference sequence). The CDR3 DNA sequence: TGTGCCAGCGGTCCCGACGAGGGTGATGGCTACACCTTC. It encodes CASGPDEGDGYTF.

The rearrangement links TRBV5-1 to TRBJ2-7, with unresolved D. Trimming removed 2 bases at V and 0 bases at J, with 12 bases between. Germline-derived CDR1 and CDR2 are SGHRS and YFSETQ. The CDR3 spans 15 residues. The CDR3 sequence: CASSLGFGVSYEQYF. CDR3 DNA: TGCGCCAGCAGCTTAGGGTTTGGGGTCTCCTACGAGCAGTACTTC.

The rearrangement links TRBV12-3 or TRBV12-4 to TRBJ2-1, with 13 bases lining up with TRBD2. V lost 4 bases and J lost 9; bases outside the gene matches: 6. The CDR3 length is 15 residues. This chain's CDR3 is CASSSTSGRAFEQFF. The CDR3 region has the DNA TGTGCCAGCAGTTCCACTAGCGGGAGGGCCTTTGAGCAGTTCTTC.

Of note for this clonotype: An end of the junction does not agree with germline; a read error may underlie this. The chain joins TRBV20-1 to TRBJ2-7, with 7 bases aligning to TRBD1. The CDR3 spans 12 residues. Germline values: CDR1 DFQATT, CDR2 SNEGSKA (reference sequence). In DNA, the CDR3 is TGCAGTGCGGGACAGAACTCCCACGAGCAGTACTTC. Translated: CSAGQNSHEQYF.

The chain employs TRBV6-5 and TRBJ2-7, with D unclear. The CDR3 has 14 amino acids. Trimming shortened V by 3 bases and J by 1 base, and 10 bases separated the two germline ends. In germline, CDR1 is MNHEY, CDR2 SVGAGI. The CDR3 is CASSYGGGSYEQYV. The CDR3, as DNA: TGTGCCAGCAGTTATGGTGGTGGGTCCTACGAGCAGTACGTC.

The V and J genes are TRBV4-3 and TRBJ1-5, with TRBD1 as a possible D gene (5 bases). Trimming cost V 4 bases and J 1 base, with 20 bases left between them. From germline, CDR1 is LGHNA and CDR2 YSLEER. The CDR3 length is 18 residues. The CDR3 spells CASSRDFGAGWSNQPQHF. CDR3 nucleotides: TGCGCCAGCAGCCGAGATTTCGGAGCAGGGTGGAGCAATCAGCCCCAGCATTTT.

A few counts support this clonotype. The chain combines TRBV11-1 with TRBJ2-1; perhaps TRBD1 as D (6 bases). Germline V gene lookup returns CDR1 SGHAT and CDR2 FQDESV (reference sequence). The germline V and J ends were trimmed by 3 bases and 3 bases, with 9 bases remaining between them. CDR3 length equals 14 residues. The CDR3 sequence: CASSFRTDYNEQFF. The DNA for the CDR3 is TGTGCCAGCAGCTTCCGGACAGACTACAATGAGCAGTTCTTC.

The V gene is TRBV20-1, the J gene TRBJ2-1; 11 bases are shared with TRBD2. Unmatched junction bases numbered 3, after V lost 6 bases and J lost 2 bases. CDR3 length equals 14 residues. From germline, CDR1 is DFQATT and CDR2 SNEGSKA (reference sequence). CDR3 DNA sequence: TGCAGTGCCAAGGGACTAGCGGCCTACAATGAGCAGTTCTTC. It specifies CSAKGLAAYNEQFF.

CDR3 protein: CASSYGMGAYGYTF. The CDR3 bases are TGTGCCAGCAGTTACGGGATGGGTGCCTATGGCTACACCTTC. This sequence joins TRBV6-2 or TRBV6-3 and TRBJ1-2; D remains unclear. Trimming left V 2 bases short and J 4 bases short, with 11 bases between. The CDR3 consists of 14 residues. The germline V gene has CDR1 MNHEY and CDR2 SVGEGT.

This sequence joins TRBV6-2 or TRBV6-3 and TRBJ1-2; 8 nucleotides agree with TRBD1. The CDR3 runs 13 residues. Trimming at V came to 2 bases and at J to 7 bases, leaving 3 bases not matched to a gene. CDR1 and CDR2 (germline): MNHEY, SVGEGT. The CDR3 sequence is CASSYHGQGGYTF. The CDR3 DNA follows: TGTGCCAGCAGTTACCACGGACAGGGTGGCTACACCTTC.

This chain links TRBV6-5 with TRBJ2-7; D gene ambiguous. Between the trimmed V and J ends, which lost 4 bases and 0 bases, there was a span of 10 bases. The V gene's germline CDR1 is MNHEY and CDR2 SVGAGI. CDR3 size: 14 residues. The CDR3 DNA reads TGTGCCAGCAGTTTCCTGTCTCCCTCCTACGAGCAGTACTTC. Its protein is CASSFLSPSYEQYF.

The chain employs TRBV9 and TRBJ1-4; D is unresolved. Deletions cut 0 bases from V and 8 bases from J, with 14 bases between. CDR1 is SGDLS and CDR2 is YYNGEE in the germline V gene. The CDR3 extends over 15 amino acids. For the CDR3, the DNA is TGTGCCAGCAGCGTAGCCAACAGCCTAGGAGAAAAACTGTTTTTT. Its translation: CASSVANSLGEKLFF.